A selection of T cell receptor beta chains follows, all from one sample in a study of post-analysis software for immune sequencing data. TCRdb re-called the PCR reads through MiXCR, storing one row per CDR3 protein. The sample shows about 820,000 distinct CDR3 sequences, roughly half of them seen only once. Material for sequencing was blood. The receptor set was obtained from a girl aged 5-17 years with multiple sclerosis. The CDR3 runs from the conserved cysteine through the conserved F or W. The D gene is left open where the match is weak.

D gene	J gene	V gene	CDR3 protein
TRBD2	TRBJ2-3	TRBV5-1	CASSLVTSGSQNTQYF
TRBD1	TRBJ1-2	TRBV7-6	CASSSDRQGHYGYTF
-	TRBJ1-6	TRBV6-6	CASTRTVTGSYNSPLHF
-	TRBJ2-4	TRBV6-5	CASSYSGKNIQYF
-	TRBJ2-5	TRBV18	CASSPRDRGTQYF
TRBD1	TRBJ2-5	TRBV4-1	CASSQADRVETQYF
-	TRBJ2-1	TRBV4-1	CASSQSLAINYNEQFF
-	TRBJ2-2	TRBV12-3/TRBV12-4	CASSLGGGGSTGELFF
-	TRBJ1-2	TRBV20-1	CSARVQGYGYTF
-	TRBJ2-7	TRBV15	CATSRDLTRRATPYEQYF
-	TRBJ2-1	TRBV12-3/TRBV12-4	CASSLRPRRNEQFF
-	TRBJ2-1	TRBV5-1	CASSLEGDNEQFF
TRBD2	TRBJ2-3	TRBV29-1	CSVEGVAGGVSTQYF
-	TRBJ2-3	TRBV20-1	CSVRPPSTDTQYF
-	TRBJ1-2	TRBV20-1	CSPSGYTF
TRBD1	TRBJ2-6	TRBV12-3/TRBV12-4	CASSVTGTRANVLTF
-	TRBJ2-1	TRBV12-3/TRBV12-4	CASTWTGVAYSEQFF
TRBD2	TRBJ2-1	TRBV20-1	CSAREGVAGGHNEQFF
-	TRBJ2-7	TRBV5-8	CASSGARSSYEQYF
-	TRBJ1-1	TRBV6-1	CASTPWTVEAFF
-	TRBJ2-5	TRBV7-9	CASSLERPTTRETQYF
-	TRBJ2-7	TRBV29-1	CSVVAGYEQYF
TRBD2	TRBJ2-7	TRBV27	CASSLALAGDYEQYF
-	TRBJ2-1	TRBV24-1	CATSDDLYNEQFF
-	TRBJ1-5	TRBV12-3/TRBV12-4	CASSPNSGPQHF
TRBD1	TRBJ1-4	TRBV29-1	CSVEVQGAQEKLFF
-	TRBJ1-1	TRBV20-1	CSARASGRVNTEAFF
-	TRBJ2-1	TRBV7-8	CASSRWAAPLDNNEQFF
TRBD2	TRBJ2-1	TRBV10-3	CAISDLAGVDNEQFF
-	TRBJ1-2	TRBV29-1	CSVEFGVYGYTF
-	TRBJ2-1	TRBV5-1	CASSLKDAGPDSYNEQFF
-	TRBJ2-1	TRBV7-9	CASSLIRSNNEQFF
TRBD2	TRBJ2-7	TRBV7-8	CASSLTTSLAGKSYEQYF
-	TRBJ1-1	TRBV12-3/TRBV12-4	CASSPPAATEAFF
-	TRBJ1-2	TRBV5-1	CASSEVGNYGYTF
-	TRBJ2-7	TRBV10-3	CAIRVGGPRSPEQYF
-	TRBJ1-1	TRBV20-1	CSARDPTNTEAFF
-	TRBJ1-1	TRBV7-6	CASSLRLGNTEAFF
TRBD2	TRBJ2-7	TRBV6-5	CASSYGRGKVYERYF
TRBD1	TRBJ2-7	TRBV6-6	CASRPRGQGKEQYF
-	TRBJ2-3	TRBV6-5	CASSQTASTDTQYF
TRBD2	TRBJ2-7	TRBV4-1	CASSQDWSGGYEQYF
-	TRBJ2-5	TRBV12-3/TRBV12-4	CASSPGVYNEQYF
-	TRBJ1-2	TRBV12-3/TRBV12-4	CASSPQFPGYTF
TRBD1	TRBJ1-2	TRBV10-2	CASRDSGTGIHGYTF
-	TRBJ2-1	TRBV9	CASSAFPLPEQFF
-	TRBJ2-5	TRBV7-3	CASSPGNQETQYF
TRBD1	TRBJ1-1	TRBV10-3	CAISGTGARRGAEAFF
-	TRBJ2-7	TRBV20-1	CSATTSFSYEQYF
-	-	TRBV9	CASSVEFLAGETQYF
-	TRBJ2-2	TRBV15	CATSRDVKGSGELFF